This note documents a single T cell receptor (beta chain) sequence. What it binds is unknown. Only in-frame clones appear in the TCRdb table, and some are missing; sequencing was by immunoSEQ multiplex PCR. The sample has about 78,000 clones; roughly 84% are singletons. The CDR3 covers 18 residues. Trimming removed 0 bases from V and 3 bases from J; junction bases left unmatched: 9. These data originate in a study of OX40 agonist ivuxolimab in advanced cancers. Study results and caveats: Compared with CD4+, CD8+ T cells on average had more expanded clones.

The study sampled blood at baseline, cycle 4 day 1, and cycle 7 day 1. The material was CD4+ or CD8+ T cells sorted from blood, obtained in a trial of the OX40 agonist ivuxolimab. This TCR was sampled from an adult with an advanced solid tumor such as melanoma, head and neck, liver or kidney cancer. V usage is TRBV6-7 and J usage is TRBJ2-7; 12 bases agree with TRBD2. TRBV6-7 is classed as an ORF, of uncertain function. The CDR3 DNA is TGTGCCAGCAGTTACTCCACCCGGCTAGCGGGGGGGCTCTACGAGCAGTACTTC. Its protein is CASSYSTRLAGGLYEQYF.